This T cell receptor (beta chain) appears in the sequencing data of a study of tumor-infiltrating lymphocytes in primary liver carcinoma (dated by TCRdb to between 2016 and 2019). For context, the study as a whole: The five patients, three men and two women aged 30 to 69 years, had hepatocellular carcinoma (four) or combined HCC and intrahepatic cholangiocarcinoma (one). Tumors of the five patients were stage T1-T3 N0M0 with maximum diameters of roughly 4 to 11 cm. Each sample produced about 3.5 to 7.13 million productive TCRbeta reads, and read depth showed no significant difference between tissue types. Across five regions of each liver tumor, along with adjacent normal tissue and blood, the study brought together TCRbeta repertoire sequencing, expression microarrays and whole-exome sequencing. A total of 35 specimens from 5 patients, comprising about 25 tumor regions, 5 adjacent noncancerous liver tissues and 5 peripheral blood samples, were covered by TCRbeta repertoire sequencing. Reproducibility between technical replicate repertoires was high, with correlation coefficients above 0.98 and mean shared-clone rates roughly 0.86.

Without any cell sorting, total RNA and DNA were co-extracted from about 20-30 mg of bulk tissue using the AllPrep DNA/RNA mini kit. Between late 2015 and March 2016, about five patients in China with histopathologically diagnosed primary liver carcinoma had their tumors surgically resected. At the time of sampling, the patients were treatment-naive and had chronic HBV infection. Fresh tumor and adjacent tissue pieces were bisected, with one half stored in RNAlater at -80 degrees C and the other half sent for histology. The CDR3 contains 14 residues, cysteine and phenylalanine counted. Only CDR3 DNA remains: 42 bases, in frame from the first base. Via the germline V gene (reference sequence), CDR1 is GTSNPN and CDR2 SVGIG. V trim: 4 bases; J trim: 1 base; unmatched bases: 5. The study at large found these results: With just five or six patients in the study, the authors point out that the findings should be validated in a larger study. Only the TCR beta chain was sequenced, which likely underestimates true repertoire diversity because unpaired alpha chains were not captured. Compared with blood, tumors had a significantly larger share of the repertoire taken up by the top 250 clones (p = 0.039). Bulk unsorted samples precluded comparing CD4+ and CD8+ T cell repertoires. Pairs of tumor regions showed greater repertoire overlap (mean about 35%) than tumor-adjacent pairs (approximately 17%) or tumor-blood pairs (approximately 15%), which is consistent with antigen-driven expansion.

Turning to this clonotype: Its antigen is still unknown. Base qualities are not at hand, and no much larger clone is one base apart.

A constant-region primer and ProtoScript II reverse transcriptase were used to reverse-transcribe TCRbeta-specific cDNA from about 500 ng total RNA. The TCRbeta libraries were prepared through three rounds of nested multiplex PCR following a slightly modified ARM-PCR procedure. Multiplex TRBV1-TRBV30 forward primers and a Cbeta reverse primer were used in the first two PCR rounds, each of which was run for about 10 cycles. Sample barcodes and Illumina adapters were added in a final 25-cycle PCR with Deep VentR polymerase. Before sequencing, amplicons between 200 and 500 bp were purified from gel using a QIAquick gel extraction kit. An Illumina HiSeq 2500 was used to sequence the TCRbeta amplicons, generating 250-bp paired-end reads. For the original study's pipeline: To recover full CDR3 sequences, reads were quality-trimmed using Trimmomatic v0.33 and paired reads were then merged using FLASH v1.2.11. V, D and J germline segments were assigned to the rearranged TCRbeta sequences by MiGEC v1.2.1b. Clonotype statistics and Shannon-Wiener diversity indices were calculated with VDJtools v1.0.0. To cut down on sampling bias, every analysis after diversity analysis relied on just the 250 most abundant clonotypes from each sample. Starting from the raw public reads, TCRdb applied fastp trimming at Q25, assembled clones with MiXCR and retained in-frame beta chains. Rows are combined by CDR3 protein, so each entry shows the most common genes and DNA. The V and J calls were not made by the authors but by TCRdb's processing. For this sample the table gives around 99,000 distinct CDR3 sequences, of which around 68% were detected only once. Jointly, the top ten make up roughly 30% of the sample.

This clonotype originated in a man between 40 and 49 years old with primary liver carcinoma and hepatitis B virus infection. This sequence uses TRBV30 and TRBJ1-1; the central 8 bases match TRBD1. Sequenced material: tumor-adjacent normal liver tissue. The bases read TGTGCCTGGACGAATGGGACAGGGAACACTGAAGCTTTCTTT. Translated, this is CAWTNGTGNTEAFF.